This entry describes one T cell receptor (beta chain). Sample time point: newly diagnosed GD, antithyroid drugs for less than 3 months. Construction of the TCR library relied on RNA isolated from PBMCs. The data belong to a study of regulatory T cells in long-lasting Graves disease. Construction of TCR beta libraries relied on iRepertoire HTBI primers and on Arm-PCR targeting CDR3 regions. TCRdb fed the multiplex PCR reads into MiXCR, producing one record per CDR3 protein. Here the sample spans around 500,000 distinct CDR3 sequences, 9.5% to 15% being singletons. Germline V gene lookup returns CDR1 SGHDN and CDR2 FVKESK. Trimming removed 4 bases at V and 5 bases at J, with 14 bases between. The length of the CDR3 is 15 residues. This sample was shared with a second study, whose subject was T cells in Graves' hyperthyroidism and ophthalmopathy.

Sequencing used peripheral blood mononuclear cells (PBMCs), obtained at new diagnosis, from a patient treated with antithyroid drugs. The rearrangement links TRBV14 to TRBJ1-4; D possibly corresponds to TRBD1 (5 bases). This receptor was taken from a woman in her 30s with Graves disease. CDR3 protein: CASSPFGHGNEKLFF. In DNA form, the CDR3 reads TGTGCCAGCAGCCCTTTTGGACACGGGAATGAAAAACTGTTTTTT.